Listed here are 31 T cell receptor beta chains from one sample, sequenced in a study of shared clonotypes between healthy human individuals (dated by TCRdb to 2018 to 2020). The library relied on the immunoSEQ multiplex PCR assay. In TCRdb, the immuneACCESS table is reduced to in-frame sequences with V and J assigned. These tables do not hold every clone; where another copy was compared, an unresolved V gene accounts for under half, and the others remain unexplained. The sample profile shows under 2,000,000 clones; approximately 94% of them were found once. 1.2% of the sample is held by the ten biggest clonotypes. CD8 naive samples consisted of CD45RO-negative cells that were positively selected for CCR7, yielding a CD45RA+CCR7+ population without TemRA cells. Sequenced material: naive CD8+ T cells sorted from blood. The cell subset or site tag for this specimen amounts to: CD45RA+CCR7+. Every receptor here comes from a man aged 18 to 30 in good health.

J is TRBJ1-4 and V is TRBV4-3; D gene unclear. The ends were cut back, 6 bases at V and 7 bases at J, with 18 bases in the middle. This CDR3 spans 15 amino acids. Per germline, CDR1 LGHNA and CDR2 YSLEER. CDR3 sequence reads: CASSLVNPSGEKLFF. The CDR3 DNA reads as TGCGCCAGCAGTCTCGTTAACCCGTCGGGTGAAAAACTGTTTTTT.

This chain links TRBV27 with TRBJ2-3, with 14 bases lining up with TRBD2. CDR1 is MNHEY and CDR2 is SMNVEV in the germline V gene (reference sequence). This CDR3 region has 17 residues. The V gene end was trimmed by 5 bases and the J gene end by 3 bases; junction bases not matched to a gene: 7. The DNA of the CDR3 is TGTGCCAGCAGTAGAACCGGGACTAGCGGGGGTACAGATACGCAGTATTTT. Its translation is CASSRTGTSGGTDTQYF.

The rearrangement uses TRBV4-1 and TRBJ1-5, with D tentatively TRBD1 (5 bases). From germline, CDR1 is MGHRA and CDR2 YSYEKL. The CDR3 sequence is 14 residues long. V gave up 0 bases and J gave up 6 bases, with 9 bases separating them. CDR3 residues: CASSQEWGTQPQHF. CDR3 nucleotide sequence: TGCGCCAGCAGCCAAGAGTGGGGCACTCAGCCCCAGCATTTT.

The genes are TRBV6-5 and TRBJ1-1, with 7 bases aligning to TRBD1. Germline values: CDR1 MNHEY, CDR2 SVGAGI. The trim removed 6 bases at V and 0 bases at J, leaving 4 bases unmatched. This CDR3 spans 14 amino acids. The CDR3 sequence is CASSHDRVNTEAFF. DNA for the CDR3: TGTGCCAGCAGCCATGACAGGGTGAACACTGAAGCTTTCTTT.

The chain is built from TRBV15 and TRBJ2-7; D is possibly TRBD2 (6 bases). In germline, CDR1 is LNHNV, CDR2 YYDKDF (reference sequence). Trimming shortened V by 0 bases and J by 5 bases, and 17 bases separated the two germline ends. The CDR3 has 16 residues. CDR3 sequence: CATSRDFGGRGDEQYF. CDR3 sequence (DNA): TGTGCCACCAGCAGAGATTTTGGAGGGCGAGGGGACGAGCAGTACTTC. The full variable domain, rest sourced from reference TRBV15 and TRBJ2-7, is DAMVIQNPRYQVTQFGKPVTLSCSQTLNHNVMYWYQQKSSQAPKLLFHYYDKDFNNEADTPDNFQSRRPNTSFCFLDIRSPGLGDTAMYLCATSRDFGGRGDEQYFGPGTRLTVT.

This chain links TRBV4-1 with TRBJ2-5; TRBD2 matches 12 bases. Germline V gene lookup returns CDR1 MGHRA and CDR2 YSYEKL. After removal of 6 bases from V and 4 bases from J, the junction contained 9 bases not matched to a gene. The CDR3 length is 16 residues. CDR3 protein: CASRRTSGVVGETQYF. Here the CDR3 DNA reads TGCGCCAGCAGAAGGACTAGCGGGGTAGTGGGAGAGACCCAGTACTTC.

The CDR3 here is CASSIGTEQYF. The CDR3 DNA reads as TGTGCCAGTAGTATTGGGACTGAGCAGTACTTC. The V call is TRBV19, the J call TRBJ2-7; D may be TRBD2 (6 bases). V lost 3 bases, J lost 7 bases, and 7 bases lay in between. The CDR3 length is 11 residues. The germline V gene encodes CDR1 LNHDA and CDR2 SQIVND (reference sequence).

V usage is TRBV28 and J usage is TRBJ1-3; TRBD1 aligns across 7 bases. This CDR3 has 14 residues. Trimming took 6 bases from V and 4 from J; bases not matched to a gene: 6. Germline lookup yields CDR1 MDHEN and CDR2 SYDVKM. CDR3 DNA: TGTGCCAGCAGGCTCAGGGGGGGCGGAAACACCATATATTTT. Amino acid sequence: CASRLRGGGNTIYF.

Note on this clone: Other DNA variants within this sample encode the same CDR3. The V and J genes are TRBV5-4 and TRBJ2-3; D ambiguous. Germline-derived CDR1 and CDR2 are SGHNT and YYREEE (reference sequence). V was clipped by 5 bases and J by 0 bases, with 4 bases between them. The CDR3 consists of 12 residues. The CDR3 DNA reads as TGTGCCAGCAGTTCTAGCACAGATACGCAGTATTTT. Its protein product is CASSSSTDTQYF.

V usage is TRBV28 and J usage is TRBJ2-1, with 8 positions matching TRBD2. Germline CDR1 and CDR2: MDHEN and SYDVKM. V was pared by 6 bases and J by 3 bases, with 4 bases of the junction left unmatched. The CDR3 covers 14 residues. CDR3 coding DNA: TGTGCCAGCAGGGGACTAGATCGCTACAATGAGCAGTTCTTC. It specifies CASRGLDRYNEQFF.

This clone was counted once. The rearrangement joins TRBV30 to TRBJ2-7, with 12 bases matching TRBD1. The V segment lost 3 bases and the J segment 6 bases; nucleotides outside the gene matches: 6. CDR3 length: 14 residues. Germline V gene data show CDR1 as GTSNPN and CDR2 as SVGIG (reference sequence). The CDR3 DNA reads TGTGCCTGGAGCCCCGGGACAGGGGGCCGCGAGCAGTACTTC. It translates to CAWSPGTGGREQYF.

Regarding this clone: The sample holds other DNA sequences that translate to the same CDR3. The J gene is TRBJ2-7, the V gene TRBV6-5; 7 nucleotides line up with TRBD2. V lost 3 bases, J lost 3 bases, and 2 bases stayed unmatched. The CDR3 is 13 amino acids. Germline CDR1 MNHEY, CDR2 SVGAGI. The CDR3 loop is CASSYRGGYEQYF. The DNA of the CDR3 is TGTGCCAGCAGTTATCGCGGGGGCTACGAGCAGTACTTC.

The chain employs TRBV27 and TRBJ2-7; the D is unclear. The CDR3 consists of 14 residues. Germline CDR1 MNHEY, CDR2 SMNVEV (reference sequence). V was shortened by 0 bases and J by 3 bases, with 9 bases between the two germline ends. The CDR3 reads CASSLSVEFYEQYF. The CDR3 region has the DNA TGTGCCAGCAGTTTATCGGTTGAGTTCTACGAGCAGTACTTC.

The V call is TRBV20-1, the J call TRBJ2-1; D call uncertain. This CDR3 comprises 10 residues. Germline assignment: CDR1 DFQATT and CDR2 SNEGSKA (reference sequence). V shed 4 bases and J shed 5 bases, with 3 bases lying between them. CDR3 sequence reads: CSANDNEQFF. The CDR3, as DNA: TGCAGTGCTAATGACAATGAGCAGTTCTTC.

The chain combines TRBV28 with TRBJ2-7; the D is unclear. The CDR3 consists of 15 residues. V dropped 3 bases and J dropped 0 bases, with 12 bases sitting between them. Germline CDR1 and CDR2: MDHEN and SYDVKM. For the CDR3, the DNA is TGTGCCAGCAGTTTGGGCAGAACCCCCTCCTACGAGCAGTACTTC. Translation: CASSLGRTPSYEQYF.

The chain links TRBV6-9 to TRBJ1-1; D uncertain. V was shortened by 2 bases and J by 4 bases, with 8 bases between the two germline ends. The CDR3 sequence is 13 residues long. The germline V gene encodes CDR1 MNHGY and CDR2 SVAAGI. CDR3 sequence (DNA): TGTGCCAGCAGTTATGACGTCGGCACTGAAGCTTTCTTT. Its translation: CASSYDVGTEAFF.

The chain is built from TRBV4-3 and TRBJ2-1; D is possibly TRBD2 (6 bases). Germline V gene data show CDR1 as LGHNA and CDR2 as YSLEER. V was pared by 2 bases and J by 7 bases, with 15 bases between. The CDR3 totals 15 residues. This CDR3 reads CASSQLEGSPNEQFF. In DNA, the CDR3 is TGCGCCAGCAGCCAATTGGAGGGGTCCCCTAATGAGCAGTTCTTC.

The chain combines TRBV7-9 with TRBJ1-1; unclear D gene. Germline CDR1 SEHNR, CDR2 FQNEAQ (reference sequence). The CDR3 length is 13 residues. V lost 3 bases and J 0 bases, leaving 5 bases between the germline ends. The CDR3 sequence: CASSFGMNTEAFF. DNA for the CDR3: TGTGCCAGCAGCTTCGGAATGAACACTGAAGCTTTCTTT.

With regard to this clone: A read error may produce the germline difference seen at one junction end. J is TRBJ1-1 and V is TRBV6-5, with unresolved D. The CDR3 extends over 10 amino acids. Germline V CDR1 and CDR2: MNHEY, SVGAGI. CDR3 sequence reads: CASSEGEQVF. The CDR3 DNA reads as TGTGCCAGCAGTGAAGGAGAACAAGTCTTT.

The chain has TRBV28 and TRBJ1-4; D possibly corresponds to TRBD1 (5 bases). This CDR3 contains 16 residues. Germline CDR1 MDHEN, CDR2 SYDVKM. Trimming cost V 5 bases and J 3 bases, with 16 bases left between them. The CDR3 DNA reads as TGTGCCAGCAGTATACGCTATGGGGCAGCTAATGAAAAACTGTTTTTT. The encoded protein is CASSIRYGAANEKLFF.

The gene calls are TRBV7-9 and TRBJ2-2; possible D gene TRBD1, 6 bases. Looked up from germline, CDR1 is SEHNR and CDR2 is FQNEAQ (reference sequence). CDR3 length: 15 amino acids. V was shortened by 1 base and J by 6 bases, with 12 bases between the two germline ends. CDR3 region: CASSLVVRGSGELFF. The CDR3, as DNA: TGTGCCAGCAGCTTAGTGGTCAGGGGCTCCGGGGAGCTGTTTTTT.

This clone was seen more than once but under ten times. The V and J genes are TRBV11-2 and TRBJ1-5, with D uncertain. The ends were cut back, 3 bases at V and 4 bases at J, with 13 bases in the middle. This CDR3 comprises 15 residues. Germline CDR1 SGHAT, CDR2 FQNNGV. The CDR3 nucleotides read TGTGCCAGCAGCTTGGGGAGCTGGGATAATCAGCCCCAGCATTTT. Encoded protein: CASSLGSWDNQPQHF.

This clone was seen only once. This chain uses TRBV25-1 with TRBJ2-3; 9 positions agree with TRBD1. Unmatched junction bases numbered 5, after V lost 1 base and J lost 0 bases. CDR1 MGHDK and CDR2 SYGVNS come from the germline V gene. The CDR3 is 17 residues long. DNA of the CDR3: TGTGCCAGCAGTGAATTTTCCGGGACAGGGAGCACAGATACGCAGTATTTT. Amino acids: CASSEFSGTGSTDTQYF. Full variable domain (outside the CDR3, taken from reference TRBV25-1 and TRBJ2-3): EADIYQTPRYLVIGTGKKITLECSQTMGHDKMYWYQQDPGMELHLIHYSYGVNSTEKGDLSSESTVSRIRTEHFPLTLESARPSHTSQYLCASSEFSGTGSTDTQYFGPGTRLTVL.

The chain joins TRBV11-2 to TRBJ2-6; no firm D call. This CDR3 has 15 amino acids. V gave up 1 base and J gave up 0 bases, with 4 bases separating them. CDR1 is SGHAT and CDR2 is FQNNGV in the germline V gene. This chain's CDR3 is CASSLGASGANVLTF. CDR3 DNA: TGTGCCAGCAGCTTAGGGGCCTCTGGGGCCAACGTCCTGACTTTC. Variable domain in full (rest from reference TRBV11-2 and TRBJ2-6): EAGVAQSPRYKIIEKRQSVAFWCNPISGHATLYWYQQILGQGPKLLIQFQNNGVVDDSQLPKDRFSAERLKGVDSTLKIQPAKLEDSAVYLCASSLGASGANVLTFGAGSRLTVL.

The genes are TRBV11-2 and TRBJ1-4; unclear D gene. Per germline, CDR1 SGHAT and CDR2 FQNNGV. The V end lost 3 bases, the J end lost 8 bases, and 10 bases lay between the germline ends. This CDR3 spans 13 amino acids. The DNA of the CDR3 is TGTGCCAGCAGCTTTTTAGGTTGGGAAAAACTGTTTTTT. Translating gives CASSFLGWEKLFF. Drawing the rest from reference TRBV11-2 and TRBJ1-4, the complete variable domain is EAGVAQSPRYKIIEKRQSVAFWCNPISGHATLYWYQQILGQGPKLLIQFQNNGVVDDSQLPKDRFSAERLKGVDSTLKIQPAKLEDSAVYLCASSFLGWEKLFFGSGTQLSVL.

The V call is TRBV10-2, the J call TRBJ2-3; 11 nucleotides line up with TRBD2. This CDR3 contains 17 residues. The junction had 10 bases not matched to a gene; V was cut back by 3 bases and J by 5 bases. The germline gives CDR1 WSHSY, CDR2 SAAADI. The chain's CDR3 is CASSDLLAGGQVDTQYF. The CDR3 coding sequence is TGCGCCAGCAGTGACCTTCTAGCGGGAGGTCAGGTAGATACGCAGTATTTT.

With regard to this clone: The sample carries other DNA sequences with the same CDR3. The CDR3: CASSLEGITYEQYF. The CDR3 bases are TGCGCCAGCAGCTTGGAGGGGATTACCTACGAGCAGTACTTC. This chain connects TRBV5-1 to TRBJ2-7, with a possible D match to TRBD1 (5 bases). This CDR3 comprises 14 residues. Germline CDR1 SGHRS, CDR2 YFSETQ. Trimming removed 0 bases from V and 2 bases from J, with 9 bases in between.

This clone was detected once. The rearrangement joins TRBV7-9 to TRBJ2-7, with 7 bases fitting TRBD1. CDR3 length: 12 amino acids. Germline CDR1 and CDR2: SEHNR and FQNEAQ (reference sequence). V gave up 4 bases and J gave up 6 bases; unmatched junction bases: 3. The CDR3 loop is CASSWDSIEQYF. The CDR3, as DNA: TGTGCCAGCAGCTGGGACAGTATCGAGCAGTACTTC. Together with reference TRBV7-9 and TRBJ2-7, the CDR3 gives the full variable domain: DTGVSQNPRHKITKRGQNVTFRCDPISEHNRLYWYRQTLGQGPEFLTYFQNEAQLEKSRLLSDRFSAERPKGSFSTLEIQRTEQGDSAMYLCASSWDSIEQYFGPGTRLTVT.

The chain recombines TRBV2 with TRBJ2-2; D may be TRBD1 or TRBD2 (5 bases each). The V gene lost 3 bases and the J gene lost 4 bases, with 12 bases spanning the gap. The V gene's germline CDR1 is SNHLY and CDR2 FYNNEI. The CDR3 spans 15 residues. The CDR3 coding sequence is TGTGCCAGCAGTGACTCGTCAGGGACCACCGGGGAGCTGTTTTTT. Translating it yields CASSDSSGTTGELFF.

The chain links TRBV6-4 to TRBJ1-6; D is ambiguous. This CDR3 has 15 amino acids. V was trimmed by 4 bases and J by 2 bases, leaving 9 bases between them. Germline loops: CDR1 MRHNA, CDR2 SNTAGT. The CDR3 DNA reads as TGTGCCAGCAGTGTTCCTTATCCCTATAATTCACCCCTCCACTTT. Its protein is CASSVPYPYNSPLHF.

The chain combines TRBV6-5 with TRBJ2-7; tentatively, D is TRBD1 (6 bases). CDR1 MNHEY and CDR2 SVGAGI come from the germline V gene. The V and J ends lost 0 bases and 4 bases respectively, with 16 bases between them. CDR3 length equals 16 residues. The CDR3 reads CASSYSTGYRVYEQYF. In DNA, the CDR3 is TGTGCCAGCAGTTACTCGACAGGCTACAGGGTTTACGAGCAGTACTTC.